One sample yielded the 5 T cell receptor beta chains listed below, sequenced in a study of blood T cell repertoires in COVID-19. Sequenced by immunoSEQ multiplex PCR; TCRdb stores in-frame clones only, minus some. There are 50,000 to 60,000 clones in the sample; 80% to 85% occur only once, and about 9.1% lies in the top ten. The specimen sequenced was peripheral blood. The receptors were sampled from a man at least 80 years old with COVID-19, enrolled during active disease.

The chain carries TRBV2 and TRBJ1-1; no firm D call. Germline V gene lookup returns CDR1 SNHLY and CDR2 FYNNEI. Trimming left V 0 bases short and J 6 bases short, with 8 bases between. The CDR3 has 13 amino acids. In nucleotides, the CDR3 is TGTGCCAGCAGTGAAGCGCGGGCTTCTGAAGCTTTCTTT. Translation: CASSEARASEAFF.

CDR3 sequence (DNA): TGTGCCAGCAGCTTTGGCGGGGGGCCGAGCAATGAGCAGTTCTTC. Translation: CASSFGGGPSNEQFF. The gene calls are TRBV11-2 and TRBJ2-1, with 8 nucleotides matching TRBD2. The CDR3 has 15 amino acids. The germline gives CDR1 SGHAT, CDR2 FQNNGV. The trim removed 3 bases at V and 6 bases at J, leaving 7 bases unmatched.

The chain recombines TRBV7-3 with TRBJ1-1; possibly TRBD1 for D (5 bases). Trimming took 2 bases from V and 5 from J, leaving 9 bases between them. The CDR3 totals 13 residues. CDR1 is SGHTA, CDR2 FQGTGA, per germline. The DNA for the CDR3 is TGTGCCAGCAGCTTAGCGGGGGTGACTGAAGCTTTCTTT. Translation gives CASSLAGVTEAFF. The full variable domain, in which reference TRBV7-3 and TRBJ1-1 provide the parts outside the CDR3, is GAGVSQTPSNKVTEKGKYVELRCDPISGHTALYWYRQSLGQGPEFLIYFQGTGAADDSGLPNDRFFAVRPEGSVSTLKIQRTERGDSAVYLCASSLAGVTEAFFGQGTRLTVV.

The V call is TRBV7-9, the J call TRBJ2-1; 15 bases are a match to TRBD2. CDR1 is SEHNR, CDR2 FQNEAQ, per germline (reference sequence). V lost 4 bases to trimming and J lost 7 bases; unmatched junction nucleotides: 5. CDR3 length: 16 amino acids. The CDR3 DNA reads TGTGCCAGCAGCTCGGGACTAGCGGGAGGAGGAAATGAGCAGTTCTTC. Its translation: CASSSGLAGGGNEQFF.

This clone turned up a few times. This chain uses TRBV28 with TRBJ2-7; tentatively, D is TRBD2 (5 bases). CDR3 length equals 12 residues. Germline CDR1 and CDR2: MDHEN and SYDVKM. V was shortened by 3 bases and J by 11 bases, with 14 bases between the two germline ends. CDR3 sequence reads: CASSFGLTAEYF. Written as DNA, the CDR3 is TGTGCCAGCAGTTTTGGACTCACCGCGGAGTACTTC.